This TCR beta chain was recorded in a study of shared clonotypes between healthy human individuals. Study summary: Three plates each covered CD4 naive and memory; CD8 naive two, CD8 memory one.

A word on this clone: Antigen unknown.

The V end was cut by 8 bases, the J end by 6 bases, with 14 bases between. From germline, CDR1 is LNHNV and CDR2 YYDKDF (reference sequence). The CDR3 loop spans 13 amino acids. In the original processing: In the immunoSEQ data, sequences were junction-only and lacked quality scores, so filtering differed. Measured with immunoSEQ multiplex PCR; TCRdb has only the in-frame clones, and not every one. Clonal size and the V and J genes are those of that table, whereas D and trimming came from the DNA. This sample has 1.6 million or so clones, with around 95% found just once. Findings and limits, study-wide: The study found about 4.6% of naive CD4 clonotypes shared across a few donors.

The V and J genes are TRBV15 and TRBJ1-5, with D hard to call. Source material: naive CD4+ T cells sorted from blood. Specified subset: CD45RA+ positively selected. This TCR was recovered from a man aged 25-45 years in good health. The CDR3 loop reads CATAIDLGQPQHF. The CDR3 DNA reads as TGTGCCACCGCGATAGACTTAGGTCAGCCCCAGCATTTT.